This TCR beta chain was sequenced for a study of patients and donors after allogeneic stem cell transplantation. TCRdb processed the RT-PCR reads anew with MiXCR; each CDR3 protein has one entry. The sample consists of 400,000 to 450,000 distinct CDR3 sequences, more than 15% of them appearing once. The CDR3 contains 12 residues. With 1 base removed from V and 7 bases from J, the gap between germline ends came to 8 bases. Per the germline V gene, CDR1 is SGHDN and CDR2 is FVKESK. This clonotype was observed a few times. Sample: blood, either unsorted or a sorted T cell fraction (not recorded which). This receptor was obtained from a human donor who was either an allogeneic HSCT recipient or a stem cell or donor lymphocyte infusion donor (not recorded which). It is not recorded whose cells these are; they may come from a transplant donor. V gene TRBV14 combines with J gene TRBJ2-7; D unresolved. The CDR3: CASSQVVREQYF. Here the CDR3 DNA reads TGTGCCAGCAGCCAAGTGGTCAGGGAGCAGTACTTC.